One TCR beta chain is described in this entry. From germline, CDR1 is SGHTS and CDR2 YDEGEE. The germline V and J ends were trimmed by 0 bases and 2 bases, with 14 bases remaining between them. The CDR3 covers 16 residues. The sample is drawn from a study of blood T cell repertoires in COVID-19. Background on the study: Samples taken during acute and convalescent COVID-19 were collected in the United States, Italy and Spain. The cDNA or gDNA used as material had been derived from T cells, B-cell-depleted T cells, or PBMCs.

Original processing notes: The authors estimated nucleated cell counts from reference gene primer amplification. Assay used: immunoSEQ multiplex PCR; TCRdb lists only in-frame clones, some missing. V, J and clone size derive from that table, while D and trimming were established from the DNA sequence. The sample lists some 120,000 clones, approximately 68% occurring once. This rearrangement joins TRBV5-8 to TRBJ1-2, with D unresolved. The sequenced sample was peripheral blood. The clonotype was recovered from a woman in her seventies with acute or convalescent COVID-19. CDR3: CASSLVGEEKNYGYTF. The CDR3 DNA reads TGTGCCAGCAGCTTGGTGGGCGAAGAAAAAAACTATGGCTACACCTTC.